The 9 T cell receptor beta chains listed next were all sequenced from one sample in a study of T cell changes during pregnancy in multiple sclerosis. Sequencing was performed with immunoSEQ multiplex PCR; in TCRdb, only in-frame clones are kept and a portion is missing. The repertoire holds 33,000 or so clones, with 80% to 90% as singletons. The source was CD8+ T cells from peripheral blood mononuclear cells, collected in the third trimester of pregnancy. Receptors were obtained from a female donor with multiple sclerosis, enrolled in a pregnancy study.

Here the CDR3 DNA reads TGTGCCAGCAGCCCCCAGGGGAAAACAACTAATGAAAAACTGTTTTTT. The encoded protein is CASSPQGKTTNEKLFF. The chain couples TRBV9 to TRBJ1-4; D might be TRBD1 (6 bases). Between the trimmed V and J ends, which lost 4 bases and 0 bases, there was a span of 13 bases. The CDR3 covers 16 residues. CDR1 is SGDLS and CDR2 is YYNGEE in the germline V gene.

The V and J genes are TRBV27 and TRBJ2-1; 7 nucleotides match TRBD1. J was trimmed by 2 bases and V by 5 bases; bases with no gene match: 6. There are 15 residues in the CDR3. Germline V lookup: CDR1 MNHEY, CDR2 SMNVEV (reference sequence). The CDR3 sequence is CASSQRDRPYNEQFF. The CDR3 DNA follows: TGTGCCAGCAGTCAAAGGGACAGACCCTACAATGAGCAGTTCTTC.

This clone appeared once. This rearrangement joins TRBV6-1 to TRBJ2-7, with D uncertain. Germline CDR1 reads MNHNS; CDR2 reads SASEGT. V was pared by 2 bases and J by 4 bases, with 21 bases between. This CDR3 has 17 amino acids. The CDR3 is CASSETFSRSPIYEQYF. In DNA, the CDR3 is TGTGCCAGCAGTGAAACGTTTTCCCGCTCCCCTATATACGAGCAGTACTTC.

V is TRBV5-6 and J is TRBJ1-1; no clear D gene. V gave up 2 bases and J gave up 4 bases, with 15 bases separating them. Germline loops: CDR1 SGHDT, CDR2 YYEEEE. CDR3 length equals 15 residues. CDR3 protein: CASSFRSRRGTEAFF. CDR3 bases: TGTGCCAGCAGCTTTCGGTCCCGGCGGGGCACTGAAGCTTTCTTT.

J is TRBJ1-2 and V is TRBV5-5, with 7 nucleotides matching TRBD1. CDR1 is SGHKS and CDR2 is YYEKEE in the germline V gene (reference sequence). This CDR3 contains 13 residues. With V trimmed by 4 bases and J by 4 bases, 4 bases remained unmatched. The CDR3 DNA is TGTGCCAGCAGCCTGGGACAGATCTATGGCTACACCTTC. Protein product: CASSLGQIYGYTF.

This clone was detected only once. At one end the junction does not follow the germline gene, possibly because of a read error. CDR3: CASSASDRGIF. The CDR3 DNA sequence: TGTGCCAGCAGTGCCTCCGACAGGGGGATTTTT. The V gene is TRBV2, the J gene TRBJ1-4; 9 bases align to TRBD1. The CDR3 has 11 amino acids. CDR1 and CDR2 (germline): SNHLY, FYNNEI.

The genes are TRBV6-5 and TRBJ2-7, with 7 bases matching TRBD1. V was pared by 2 bases and J by 4 bases, with 5 bases of the junction left unmatched. This CDR3 is 14 amino acids long. The V gene's germline CDR1 is MNHEY and CDR2 SVGAGI. The CDR3 DNA reads TGTGCCAGCAGTTACAGGGGACAGCCATACGAGCAGTACTTC. Its translation: CASSYRGQPYEQYF.

V and J are TRBV19 and TRBJ2-7; possibly TRBD1 for D (6 bases). The CDR3 extends over 14 amino acids. Germline-derived CDR1 and CDR2 are LNHDA and SQIVND (reference sequence). V shed 5 bases and J shed 3 bases, with 14 bases lying between them. CDR3 sequence reads: CASSSPGTNYEQYF. The CDR3 DNA follows: TGTGCCAGTAGTTCTCCCGGGACAAACTACGAGCAGTACTTC.

The chain recombines TRBV9 with TRBJ1-5; TRBD1 is a possible D gene (6 bases). Trimming took 3 bases from V and 4 from J, leaving 11 bases between them. There are 14 residues in the CDR3. CDR1 is SGDLS, CDR2 YYNGEE, per germline. The CDR3 loop is CASSARGGNQPQHF. DNA of the CDR3: TGTGCCAGCAGCGCTAGGGGGGGAAATCAGCCCCAGCATTTT.